This TCR beta chain appears in the sequencing data of a study of tumor and adjacent non-tumor tissue in lung cancer. Study context: There were 11 to 13 adenocarcinoma, a couple of squamous cell carcinoma and 1 small cell lung cancer cases.

This sample's RNA came from whole unsorted tissue. More than 3 cm separated this lung sample from the edge of the tumor. Trimming shortened V by 9 bases and J by 0 bases, and 12 bases separated the two germline ends. The CDR3 totals 13 residues. From germline, CDR1 is SGHDT and CDR2 YYEEEE. Concerning this clonotype itself: The final CDR3 position lacks the conserved phenylalanine or tryptophan, pointing to a likely read error.

TCRbeta libraries were built with three rounds of nested PCR, modified from ARM-PCR. TCRdb processed the multiplex PCR reads anew with MiXCR; each CDR3 protein has one entry. Counted here are approximately 100,000 distinct CDR3 sequences, less than 75% occurring once; the ten biggest clones make up around 20%. The sequenced sample was distant non-tumor lung tissue. The chain couples TRBV5-6 to TRBJ1-1, with D possibly TRBD1 on 6 matching bases. This TCR was sampled from a man younger than 45 with non-small cell lung cancer. CDR3 loop: CANEGVLNTEAFL. The CDR3 DNA sequence: TGTGCCAACGAGGGGGTACTGAACACTGAAGCTTTCTTA.